A selection of T cell receptor beta chains follows, all from one sample in a study of T cell repertoires in cytomegalovirus infection. Using its own MiXCR run on the reads, TCRdb lists one record per CDR3 protein. The repertoire holds over 300,000 distinct CDR3 sequences, with roughly 17% as singletons. The sequencing sample was made of PBMCs. Every receptor here comes from a human donor in good health (CMV status not recorded). Some clones in this sample may be carry-over from other donors' samples. Both conserved end residues are part of each CDR3. Each record gives: clone size, D gene, J gene, V gene, CDR3 protein, CDR3 DNA. A D gene is named only where the DNA matches it firmly. Expanded clones get a size class; other rows say once, few or many, or leave the size out.

clone size: many
D gene: -
J gene: TRBJ2-3
V gene: TRBV28
CDR3 protein: CASSTGSRPDTQYF
CDR3 DNA: TGTGCCAGTTCGACAGGATCACGGCCAGATACGCAGTATTTT

clone size: -
D gene: TRBD2
J gene: TRBJ2-1
V gene: TRBV7-2
CDR3 protein: CASGGEAASSYNEQFF
CDR3 DNA: TGTGCCAGCGGGGGGGAGGCGGCGAGCTCCTACAATGAGCAGTTCTTC

clone size: -
D gene: TRBD1
J gene: TRBJ1-1
V gene: TRBV19
CDR3 protein: CASIRLLGQGATEAFF
CDR3 DNA: TGTGCCAGTATCCGCCTCCTAGGGCAGGGGGCTACTGAAGCTTTCTTT

clone size: -
D gene: TRBD2
J gene: TRBJ2-1
V gene: TRBV20-1
CDR3 protein: CSARAPRTSGANEQFF
CDR3 DNA: TGCAGTGCTAGAGCCCCCCGGACTAGCGGGGCGAATGAGCAGTTCTTC

clone size: many
D gene: TRBD1
J gene: TRBJ1-1
V gene: TRBV7-6
CDR3 protein: CASSLVNLGTGSDEAFF
CDR3 DNA: TGTGCCAGCAGCTTAGTGAACTTGGGGACAGGTTCTGATGAAGCTTTCTTT

clone size: -
D gene: TRBD1
J gene: TRBJ1-1
V gene: TRBV20-1
CDR3 protein: CSARGGGGLNTEAFF
CDR3 DNA: TGCAGTGCTAGAGGAGGGGGCGGATTGAACACTGAAGCTTTCTTT

clone size: -
D gene: -
J gene: TRBJ1-5
V gene: TRBV7-9
CDR3 protein: CASSLSTVNQPQHF
CDR3 DNA: TGTGCCAGCAGCCTCAGTACAGTCAATCAGCCCCAGCATTTT

clone size: few
D gene: TRBD1
J gene: TRBJ1-4
V gene: TRBV5-4
CDR3 protein: CASSSRQGANEKLFF
CDR3 DNA: TGTGCCAGCAGCTCCCGTCAGGGGGCTAATGAAAAACTGTTTTTT

clone size: -
D gene: TRBD2
J gene: TRBJ2-5
V gene: TRBV12-3/TRBV12-4
CDR3 protein: CASSLGRGGETQYF
CDR3 DNA: TGTGCCAGCAGTTTAGGACGGGGGGGGGAGACCCAGTACTTC

clone size: many
D gene: -
J gene: TRBJ2-3
V gene: TRBV5-4
CDR3 protein: CASSLQQGTADTQYF
CDR3 DNA: TGTGCCAGCAGCTTGCAACAGGGTACCGCAGATACGCAGTATTTT

clone size: few
D gene: -
J gene: TRBJ1-6
V gene: TRBV6-6
CDR3 protein: CASISGSSYNSPLHF
CDR3 DNA: TGTGCCAGCATTTCAGGGAGCTCCTATAATTCACCCCTCCACTTT

clone size: many
D gene: -
J gene: TRBJ2-7
V gene: TRBV6-1
CDR3 protein: CASSGRLGLPYEQYF
CDR3 DNA: TGTGCCAGCAGCGGAAGATTGGGGCTTCCGTACGAGCAGTACTTC

clone size: many
D gene: -
J gene: TRBJ1-1
V gene: TRBV6-1
CDR3 protein: CASSSVGDSETAFF
CDR3 DNA: TGTGCCAGCAGTTCGGTGGGGGATTCAGAAACCGCTTTCTTT